Below are 26 T cell receptor beta chains sequenced from a single sample in a study of T cells in Graves' hyperthyroidism and ophthalmopathy. The TCR beta CDR3 regions underwent amplification using RNA transcripts as the source. The TCR CDR3 was amplified in a first-round RT-PCR using the HTBI primer set. MiXCR was run by TCRdb on the multiplex PCR reads, yielding one entry per CDR3 protein. The sample has hundreds of thousands of distinct CDR3 sequences, around 38% seen once. Sequenced input: blood. The receptors were sampled from a man between 18 and 29 years old with Graves' hyperthyroidism.

This chain connects TRBV6-5 to TRBJ2-7; the match to TRBD1 covers 7 bases. V was pared by 4 bases and J by 3 bases, with 15 bases of the junction left unmatched. The CDR3 consists of 17 residues. Germline CDR1 MNHEY, CDR2 SVGAGI. The CDR3 region is CASSSPGDRVSYYEQYF. CDR3 DNA sequence: TGTGCCAGCAGTTCCCCAGGGGACAGAGTGAGTTACTACGAGCAGTACTTC.

The chain carries TRBV15 and TRBJ2-5; D may be TRBD1 or TRBD2 (7 bases each). V lost 0 bases and J lost 9, with 20 bases in between. Germline CDR1 and CDR2: LNHNV and YYDKDF (reference sequence). The CDR3 consists of 16 residues. The CDR3, as DNA: TGTGCCACCAGCAGAGATTCCAGGGGGGGCAATCAGCCCCAGTACTTC. Translation gives CATSRDSRGGNQPQYF. The variable domain in full, with the rest retrieved from reference TRBV15 and TRBJ2-5, is DAMVIQNPRYQVTQFGKPVTLSCSQTLNHNVMYWYQQKSSQAPKLLFHYYDKDFNNEADTPDNFQSRRPNTSFCFLDIRSPGLGDTAMYLCATSRDSRGGNQPQYFGPGTRLLVL.

This clonotype was detected many times. The chain employs TRBV7-9 and TRBJ2-5, with a tentative D call TRBD1 (6 bases). This CDR3 spans 14 amino acids. Germline loops: CDR1 SEHNR, CDR2 FQNEAQ (reference sequence). The V gene lost 4 bases and the J gene lost 1 base, with 10 bases spanning the gap. Here the CDR3 reads CASSSTGTQETQYF. The CDR3 nucleotides read TGTGCCAGCAGCTCCACAGGGACCCAAGAGACCCAGTACTTC.

The rearrangement links TRBV12-3 or TRBV12-4 to TRBJ2-5; D is possibly TRBD1 (5 bases). V was pared by 8 bases and J by 5 bases, with 15 bases between. This CDR3 spans 13 amino acids. CDR3: CASRQGGRETQYF. In DNA, the CDR3 is TGTGCCAGCCGTCAGGGTGGACGGGAGACCCAGTACTTC.

Regarding this clonotype: A much bigger clone sits one base away, suggesting this may be a read error. V usage is TRBV5-1 and J usage is TRBJ1-1; no clear D gene. This CDR3 region has 13 residues. CDR1 is SGHRS, CDR2 YFSETQ, per germline. Here the CDR3 DNA reads TGCGCCAGCAGCTTGGCCGGGATGCCTGAATCTTTCTTT. Its translation is CASSLAGMPESFF. The full variable domain, rest sourced from reference TRBV5-1 and TRBJ1-1, is KAGVTQTPRYLIKTRGQQVTLSCSPISGHRSVSWYQQTPGQGLQFLFEYFSETQRNKGNFPGRFSGRQFSNSRSEMNVSTLELGDSALYLCASSLAGMPESFFGQGTRLTVV.

This clonotype was counted ten times or more. This chain joins TRBV10-3 and TRBJ1-1; D is undetermined. The V gene's germline CDR1 is ENHRY and CDR2 SYGVKD. V dropped 4 bases and J dropped 5 bases, with 14 bases sitting between them. CDR3 length: 14 amino acids. The CDR3 DNA reads as TGTGCCATCAGTGGTCGAATGGCTACTACTGAAGCTTTCTTT. Translating it yields CAISGRMATTEAFF.

Worth noting for this clonotype: A much larger clonotype is one base distant, so this may be a read error. The chain joins TRBV14 to TRBJ2-5; D is possibly TRBD1 (7 bases). Germline values: CDR1 SGHDN, CDR2 FVKESK. The CDR3 spans 13 residues. This CDR3 reads CAGSQGGEETQYF. DNA for the CDR3: TGTGCCGGCAGCCAGGGGGGTGAGGAGACCCAGTACTTC.

This rearrangement joins TRBV7-3 to TRBJ1-6; no reliable D call. With 2 bases removed from V and 14 bases from J, the gap between germline ends came to 10 bases. CDR1 and CDR2 from the germline V gene are SGHTA and FQGTGA. CDR3 size: 12 residues. CDR3 region: CASSLEGLSLHF. The CDR3, as DNA: TGTGCCAGCAGCTTAGAGGGTTTGTCCCTCCACTTT.

This clonotype turned up a few times. The chain has TRBV12-5 and TRBJ1-1, with D uncertain. V lost 0 bases and J lost 0, with 5 bases in between. This CDR3 comprises 14 residues. Germline assignment: CDR1 LGHNT and CDR2 FRNRAP. The CDR3 nucleotides read TGTGCTAGTGGTTTGGTAGACGTGAACACTGAAGCTTTCTTT. Protein sequence: CASGLVDVNTEAFF.

CDR3 loop: CASSGTRDRPQPQHF. CDR3 bases: TGTGCCAGTAGTGGAACAAGGGACAGACCTCAGCCCCAGCATTTT. This chain uses TRBV19 with TRBJ1-5, with 7 bases aligning to TRBD1. Trimming cost V 5 bases and J 6 bases; bases outside gene matches: 10. The V gene's germline CDR1 is LNHDA and CDR2 SQIVND (reference sequence). The CDR3 extends over 15 amino acids. The full variable domain, completed using reference TRBV19 and TRBJ1-5, is DGGITQSPKYLFRKEGQNVTLSCEQNLNHDAMYWYRQDPGQGLRLIYYSQIVNDFQKGDIAEGYSVSREKKESFPLTVTSAQKNPTAFYLCASSGTRDRPQPQHFGDGTRLSIL.

This chain uses TRBV25-1 with TRBJ1-2; D remains ambiguous. This CDR3 has 13 residues. Trimming removed 3 bases at V and 10 bases at J, with 15 bases between. The germline gives CDR1 MGHDK, CDR2 SYGVNS. The CDR3 region is CASSDNGGRDYTF. In DNA form, the CDR3 reads TGTGCCAGCAGTGATAACGGAGGGAGGGACTACACCTTC.

Points on this clonotype: The junction and the germline gene differ at one end; a read error may be behind it. CDR3 nucleotides: TGCGCCAGCAGCCAAGGCTCGGACTCCTATGGCTACACCTTC. The encoded protein is CASSQGSDSYGYTF. V usage is TRBV5-5 and J usage is TRBJ1-2; D gene ambiguous. This CDR3 has 14 amino acids. CDR1 and CDR2 from the germline V gene are SGHKS and YYEKEE (reference sequence).

In this sample, this clonotype turned up a few times. J is TRBJ1-6 and V is TRBV6-4; 7 bases are a match to TRBD1. This CDR3 spans 16 amino acids. V was pared by 1 base and J by 9 bases, with 9 bases of the junction left unmatched. Germline CDR1 MRHNA, CDR2 SNTAGT. The chain's CDR3 is CASSDFSRQGGSPLHF. CDR3 DNA: TGTGCCAGCAGTGACTTTTCTCGACAGGGCGGTTCACCCCTCCACTTT.

This clonotype was seen a handful of times. The V call is TRBV4-1, the J call TRBJ2-7; perhaps TRBD2 as D (6 bases). The CDR3 totals 16 residues. Per the germline V gene, CDR1 is MGHRA and CDR2 is YSYEKL. Between the trimmed V and J ends, which lost 2 bases and 4 bases, there was a span of 18 bases. The CDR3 region is CASSQFLGGGDYEQYF. In DNA form, the CDR3 reads TGCGCCAGCAGCCAATTTTTGGGAGGCGGGGATTACGAGCAGTACTTC.

Turning to this clonotype: This may be a read error, as it is one base from a much larger clone. This CDR3 fails to terminate in the conserved phenylalanine or tryptophan, so it likely reflects a read error. The chain has TRBV20-1 and TRBJ1-1, with no clear D. The CDR3 sequence is 13 residues long. The V and J ends lost 1 base and 1 base respectively, with 7 bases between them. CDR1 and CDR2 from the germline V gene are DFQATT and SNEGSKA (reference sequence). The CDR3 nucleotides are TGCAGTGCTAGAGTTCACACGAACACTGAAGCTTTCCTT. Translation gives CSARVHTNTEAFL.

This clonotype occurred a few times. The chain has TRBV6-5 and TRBJ1-1; possible D gene TRBD1, 5 bases. Per the germline V gene, CDR1 is MNHEY and CDR2 is SVGAGI. Trimming pared 3 bases from V and 0 bases from J, leaving 11 bases between. CDR3 size: 15 residues. DNA of the CDR3: TGTGCCAGCAGTTATATCGGGACCATGAACACTGAAGCTTTCTTT. Residues: CASSYIGTMNTEAFF.

This clonotype was detected many times. The V call is TRBV9, the J call TRBJ1-1, with 10 bases fitting TRBD1. Germline V gives CDR1 SGDLS, CDR2 YYNGEE. The CDR3 length is 17 residues. J lost 3 bases, V lost 3 bases, and 11 bases had no gene match. The CDR3 protein is CASSAGLTGGKDTEAFF. As DNA, the CDR3 is TGTGCCAGCAGCGCTGGGTTGACAGGGGGCAAGGACACTGAAGCTTTCTTT.

This chain links TRBV6-6 with TRBJ2-2, with a tentative D call TRBD2 (5 bases). This CDR3 comprises 13 residues. The V end lost 7 bases, the J end lost 6 bases, and 12 bases lay between the germline ends. CDR1 and CDR2 (germline): MNHNY, SVGAGI (reference sequence). The CDR3 region has the DNA TGTGCCAGCACCCCGGCGGGCGCCGGGGAGCTGTTTTTT. As protein: CASTPAGAGELFF.

This clonotype was seen more than once but under ten times. The gene calls are TRBV20-1 and TRBJ2-5; tentatively, D is TRBD1 (6 bases). Germline lookup yields CDR1 DFQATT and CDR2 SNEGSKA (reference sequence). CDR3 length: 18 amino acids. V was trimmed by 0 bases and J by 5 bases, leaving 25 bases between them. The CDR3 sequence: CSARDSFTAQGIGETQYF. The CDR3, as DNA: TGCAGTGCTAGAGATTCCTTCACCGCTCAGGGGATCGGCGAGACCCAGTACTTC.

Ten or more counts support this clonotype. The chain recombines TRBV9 with TRBJ1-3; 8 bases map to TRBD1. The CDR3 has 16 amino acids. Germline-derived CDR1 and CDR2 are SGDLS and YYNGEE. Trimming removed 2 bases from V and 0 bases from J; junction bases left unmatched: 4. CDR3 residues: CASSVGTGPSGNTIYF. The CDR3 coding sequence is TGTGCCAGCAGCGTTGGGACAGGTCCCTCTGGAAACACCATATATTTT.

J is TRBJ1-4 and V is TRBV7-2, with a possible D match to TRBD1 (6 bases). CDR3 size: 16 residues. CDR1 and CDR2 (germline): SGHTA, FQGNSA. V was trimmed by 1 base and J by 6 bases, leaving 15 bases between them. For the CDR3, the DNA is TGTGCCAGCAGCTTAGACGTTCGGGGGCCGGATGAAAAACTGTTTTTT. Encoded protein: CASSLDVRGPDEKLFF.

V usage is TRBV12-3 or TRBV12-4 and J usage is TRBJ1-4; 10 nucleotides line up with TRBD1. The CDR3 loop spans 16 amino acids. The V gene end was trimmed by 6 bases and the J gene end by 7 bases; junction bases not matched to a gene: 11. CDR3 sequence: CASSIELTGGLEKLFF. In DNA form, the CDR3 reads TGTGCCAGCAGCATCGAATTGACAGGGGGCCTTGAAAAACTGTTTTTT.

This clonotype was recorded many times. The chain is built from TRBV20-1 and TRBJ1-1; D gene uncertain. CDR3 size: 11 residues. Germline V gene data show CDR1 as DFQATT and CDR2 as SNEGSKA (reference sequence). Trimming left V 5 bases short and J 4 bases short, with 8 bases between. The CDR3 bases are TGCAGTGCTGAGGGTGGCACTGAAGCTTTCTTT. Residues: CSAEGGTEAFF.

Details on this clonotype: One end of the junction is discordant with germline, which a read error may explain. This chain uses TRBV6-6 with TRBJ2-7; D not certain. Germline V gives CDR1 MNHNY, CDR2 SVGAGI (reference sequence). CDR3 length equals 12 residues. The DNA of the CDR3 is TGTGCCGGCAGTACCCGGATCTACGTGCAGTACTTC. Translation gives CAGSTRIYVQYF.

The chain uses TRBV12-3 or TRBV12-4 and TRBJ1-1; D gene uncertain. CDR3 length: 14 amino acids. Trimming took 2 bases from V and 6 from J, leaving 13 bases between them. For the CDR3, the DNA is TGTGCCAGCAGTTTAATGGGCAGCGACGCTGAAGCTTTCTTT. It translates to CASSLMGSDAEAFF.

This clonotype was counted many times. The V call is TRBV20-1, the J call TRBJ1-6; no clear D gene. Germline V gene data show CDR1 as DFQATT and CDR2 as SNEGSKA (reference sequence). V was clipped by 1 base and J by 6 bases, with 13 bases between them. The CDR3 has 15 amino acids. The CDR3 loop is CSARVGISGNSPLHF. The CDR3, as DNA: TGCAGTGCTAGAGTGGGGATTAGTGGTAATTCACCCCTCCACTTT.